A single sample gave rise to the 5 T cell receptor beta chains below, sequenced in a study of shared T cell receptors in the human thymus. Profiling relied on immunoSEQ multiplex PCR, and the TCRdb table lists in-frame clones only, not all of them. The sample contains hundreds of thousands of clones, around 87% of which appear only once. This sample also belongs to another study, concerning human thymus T cells.

Sample: thymocytes. These receptors were collected from a boy under two years old with a congenital heart defect.

The chain uses TRBV5-1 and TRBJ1-2, with 7 bases that match TRBD1. Per the germline V gene, CDR1 is SGHRS and CDR2 is YFSETQ. Trimming took 0 bases from V and 4 from J; bases not matched to a gene: 6. The CDR3 has 15 amino acids. CDR3 nucleotide sequence: TGCGCCAGCAGCTTGGGCCCCAGGGGGGTCTATGGCTACACCTTC. It is translated as CASSLGPRGVYGYTF.

The DNA of the CDR3 is TGCGCCAGCAGCTTGCGGCCTTTCGAGAGGGATACGCAGTATTTT. This codes for CASSLRPFERDTQYF. The rearrangement links TRBV5-1 to TRBJ2-3; no definite D call. The V end lost 1 base, the J end lost 6 bases, and 15 bases lay between the germline ends. This CDR3 has 15 amino acids. CDR1 and CDR2 (germline): SGHRS, YFSETQ.

V usage is TRBV6-5 and J usage is TRBJ2-7, with D perhaps TRBD1 (5 bases). The CDR3 sequence is 15 residues long. The V end lost 6 bases, the J end lost 2 bases, and 17 bases lay between the germline ends. Germline V CDR1 and CDR2: MNHEY, SVGAGI. CDR3 loop: CASSRRQQTPYEQYF. The CDR3 DNA is TGTGCCAGCAGCCGTAGACAGCAAACACCCTACGAGCAGTACTTC.

The genes are TRBV1 and TRBJ2-3; the DNA was not compared with TRBD1, the D call given in the table. TRBV1 is noted as a pseudogene. This CDR3 comprises 13 residues. Here the CDR3 DNA reads TGCACCAGCAGGTATCAGGGGGGAGATACGCAGTATTTT. It specifies CTSRYQGGDTQYF.

V is TRBV27 and J is TRBJ2-3; 14 bases align to TRBD2. The CDR3 sequence is 18 residues long. Germline assignment: CDR1 MNHEY and CDR2 SMNVEV (reference sequence). J gave up 2 bases and V 2 bases, and 6 bases lay outside the gene matches. In DNA form, the CDR3 reads TGTGCCAGCAGTTTAATGACTAGCGGGGGGGATTTCACAGATACGCAGTATTTT. Translating gives CASSLMTSGGDFTDTQYF.